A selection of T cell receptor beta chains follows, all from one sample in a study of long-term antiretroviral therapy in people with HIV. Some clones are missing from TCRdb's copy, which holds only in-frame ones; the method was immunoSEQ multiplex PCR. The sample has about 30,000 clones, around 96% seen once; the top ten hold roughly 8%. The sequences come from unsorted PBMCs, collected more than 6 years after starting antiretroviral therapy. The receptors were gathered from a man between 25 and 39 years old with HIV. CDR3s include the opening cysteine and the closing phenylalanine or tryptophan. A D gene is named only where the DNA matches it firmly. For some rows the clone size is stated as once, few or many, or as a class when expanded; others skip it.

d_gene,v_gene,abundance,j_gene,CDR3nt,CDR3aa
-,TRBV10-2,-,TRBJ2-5,TGCGCCAGCAGGACTCAAACCTCCGGGGAGACCCAGTACTTC,CASRTQTSGETQYF
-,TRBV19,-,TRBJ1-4,TGTGCCAGTAGTACCAATGGGAGAGCAACTAATGAAAAACTGTTTTTT,CASSTNGRATNEKLFF
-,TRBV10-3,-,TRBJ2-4,TGTGCCATCAGTAGTTCCCGGGACGGAGGGTCCAAAAACATTCAGTACTTC,CAISSSRDGGSKNIQYF
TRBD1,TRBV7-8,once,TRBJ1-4,TGTGCCAGCAGCTTACAGGGGGCTGCAACTAATGAAAAACTGTTTTTT,CASSLQGAATNEKLFF
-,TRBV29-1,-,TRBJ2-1,TGCAGCGTTGAAGATGGTGGGGGTTCCTACAATGAGCAGTTCTTC,CSVEDGGGSYNEQFF
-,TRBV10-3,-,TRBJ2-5,TGTGCCATCAGTGAGGCGGGGTTGGAGACCCAGTACTTC,CAISEAGLETQYF
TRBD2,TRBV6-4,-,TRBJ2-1,TGTGCCAGCAGTGGTGTGACTAGCGGGGTCGGTGAGCAGTTCTTC,CASSGVTSGVGEQFF
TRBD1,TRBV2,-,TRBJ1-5,TGTGCCAGCAGTCCGGACAGGGACTATCAGCCCCAGCATTTT,CASSPDRDYQPQHF
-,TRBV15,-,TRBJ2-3,TGTGCCACCAGCGGAGCAGGGGATACGCAGTATTTT,CATSGAGDTQYF
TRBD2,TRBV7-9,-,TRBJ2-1,TGTGCCAGCAGCTCCTCCGGGACTAGCTCCTACAATGAGCAGTTCTTC,CASSSSGTSSYNEQFF
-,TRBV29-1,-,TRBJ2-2,TGCAGCGTTGTAACAGGGCAGGGTCGGGTGGCCGGGGAGCTGTTTTTT,CSVVTGQGRVAGELFF
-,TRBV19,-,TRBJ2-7,TGTGCGTCAGGTATGGCAAGTTCTAGCTACGAGCAGTACTTC,CASGMASSSYEQYF
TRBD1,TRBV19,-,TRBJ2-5,TGTGCCAGTAGTATAAACCTGGGGACAGGGAGAGAGACCCAGTACTTC,CASSINLGTGRETQYF
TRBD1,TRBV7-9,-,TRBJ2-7,TGTGCCAGCAGCGCCGGGACAGGGGGCACGGGGGAGCAGTACTTC,CASSAGTGGTGEQYF
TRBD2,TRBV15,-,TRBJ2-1,TGTGCCACCAGCAGAAGGACTAGCGGGAGCTATGAGCAGTTCTTC,CATSRRTSGSYEQFF
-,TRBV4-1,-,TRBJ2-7,TGCGCCAGCAGCCAAGTGACGTGGTCTCTAGGGCTGGGAGAGCAGTACTTC,CASSQVTWSLGLGEQYF
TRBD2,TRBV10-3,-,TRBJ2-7,TGTGCCATCAGGGGGGGGTCCTACGAGCAGTACTTC,CAIRGGSYEQYF
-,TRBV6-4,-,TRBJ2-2,TGTGCCAGCAGTCCCGTTACAGGGTCCGGGGAGCTGTTTTTT,CASSPVTGSGELFF
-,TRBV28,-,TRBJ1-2,TGTGCCAGCAGTTTAGAAATACTGATCTATGGCTACACCTTC,CASSLEILIYGYTF
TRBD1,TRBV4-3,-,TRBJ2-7,TGCGCCAGCAGCCATGGGGGACAGGGGGCCCGCGAGCAGTACTTC,CASSHGGQGAREQYF
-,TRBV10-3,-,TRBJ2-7,TGTGCCATCAGTGATCGGCAGGGTGTATCCTACGAGCAGTACTTC,CAISDRQGVSYEQYF
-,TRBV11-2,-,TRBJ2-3,TGTGCCAGCAGCTTAGATAGAGGGACAGATACGCAGTATTTT,CASSLDRGTDTQYF
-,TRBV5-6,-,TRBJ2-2,TGTGCCAGCAGCTTCGGGGGTCGGGGGACCGGGGAGCTGTTTTTT,CASSFGGRGTGELFF
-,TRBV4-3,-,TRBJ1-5,TGCGCCAGCAGCCTCAGGGCAGGGCCCTCCAGTCAGCCCCAGCATTTT,CASSLRAGPSSQPQHF
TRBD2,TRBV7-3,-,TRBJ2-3,TGTGCCAGCAGCTTAGGGGGACTAGCCGCAGATACGCAGTATTTT,CASSLGGLAADTQYF
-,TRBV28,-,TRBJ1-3,TGTGCCAGCAGTTTGTGGGGGAAGTCGGGGGGAAACACCATATATTTT,CASSLWGKSGGNTIYF
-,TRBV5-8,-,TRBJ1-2,TGTGCCAGCAGCTTGGAGGGGACGGCCTATGGCTACACCTTC,CASSLEGTAYGYTF
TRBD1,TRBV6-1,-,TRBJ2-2,TGTGCCAGCAGTGAACAGGGGGCGGTCGGGGAGCTGTTTTTT,CASSEQGAVGELFF
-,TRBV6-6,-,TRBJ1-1,TGTGCCACCGCCGCGGAAGGAACTGAAGCTTTCTTT,CATAAEGTEAFF
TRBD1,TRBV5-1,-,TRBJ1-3,TGCGCCAGCAGTACAGGGGTTTCGGGAAACACCATATATTTT,CASSTGVSGNTIYF
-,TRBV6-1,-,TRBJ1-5,TGTGCCAGCAGTGAAAAAGCGGAGAATAGCAATCAGCCCCAGCATTTT,CASSEKAENSNQPQHF
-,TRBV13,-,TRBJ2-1,TGTGCCAGCAGCTTAGGAGGGAGTGGGAACAATGAGCAGTTCTTC,CASSLGGSGNNEQFF
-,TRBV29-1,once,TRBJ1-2,TGCAGCGTTGGAAACAGGGTGTTCGACTATGGCTACACCTTC,CSVGNRVFDYGYTF
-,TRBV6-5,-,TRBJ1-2,TGTGCCAGCAGTTATCCGCTGACAGAATACTATGGCTACACCTTC,CASSYPLTEYYGYTF
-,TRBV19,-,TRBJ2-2,TGTGCCAGTATGGACACCGGGGAGCTGTTTTTT,CASMDTGELFF
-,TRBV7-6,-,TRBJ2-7,TGTGCCAGCAGCTTAGCGAGCAGTCTCTCCTACGAGCAGTACTTC,CASSLASSLSYEQYF
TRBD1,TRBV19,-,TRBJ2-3,TGTGCCAGTACCGACAGGGGGCAGAGCACAGATACGCAGTATTTT,CASTDRGQSTDTQYF
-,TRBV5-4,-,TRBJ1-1,TGTGCCAGCAGCTTGAGTCCGGGTGAAGCTTTCTTT,CASSLSPGEAFF
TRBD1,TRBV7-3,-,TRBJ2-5,TGTGCCAGCAGCTTATCAGGGGGCCGACAGACCCAGTACTTC,CASSLSGGRQTQYF
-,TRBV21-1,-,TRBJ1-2,TGTGCCAGCAGCAAAAAGGGGAAGGGCTACACCTTC,CASSKKGKGYTF
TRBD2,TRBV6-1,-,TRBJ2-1,TGTGCCAGCAGTGAGACTAGCGGGAGGCCTCCGGACAATGAGCAGTTCTTC,CASSETSGRPPDNEQFF
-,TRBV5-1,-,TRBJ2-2,TGCGCCAGCAGCTGGGGCGGGATCGGCTCTTTCGGGGAGCTGTTTTTT,CASSWGGIGSFGELFF
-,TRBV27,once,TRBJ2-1,TGTGCCAGCAGTCAACAGGACAGCTCCTACAATGAGCAGTTCTTC,CASSQQDSSYNEQFF
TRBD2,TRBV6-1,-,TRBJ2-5,TGTGCCAGCAGTGAACTAGCGGGAGGGCAAGAGACCCAGTACTTC,CASSELAGGQETQYF
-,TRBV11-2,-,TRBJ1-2,TGTGCCAGCAGCTTAGAATATCAGGCCCCCTGGGGCTACACCTTC,CASSLEYQAPWGYTF
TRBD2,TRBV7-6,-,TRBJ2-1,TGTGCCAGCAGCCAACTAGCGGGGAGCTACAATGAGCAGTTCTTC,CASSQLAGSYNEQFF
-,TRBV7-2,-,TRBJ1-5,TGTGCCAGCAGTAGGTACAATCAGCCCCAGCATTTT,CASSRYNQPQHF
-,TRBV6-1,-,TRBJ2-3,TGTGCCAGCAGGTCACCGGGGGGCACAGATACGCAGTATTTT,CASRSPGGTDTQYF